A single sample gave rise to the 6 T cell receptor beta chains below, sequenced in a study of T-cell memory formation after mild COVID-19. MiXCR was run by TCRdb on the 5' RACE reads, yielding one entry per CDR3 protein. The sample contains about 270,000 distinct CDR3 sequences, 16% of which appear only once. The source material was PBMCs or a T cell subset sorted from them (not recorded which). The receptors here all came from a young man who had mild COVID-19 (a few samples of this study predate the infection). Cell type and time point are not known.

There are a few counts of this clonotype. The genes are TRBV6-1 and TRBJ1-5, with no clear D. Germline lookup yields CDR1 MNHNS and CDR2 SASEGT. CDR3 length: 15 residues. V shed 8 bases and J shed 6 bases, with 20 bases lying between them. The CDR3 DNA reads TGTGCCAGCGTAGCTGGAAGCCTGGGGAGTCAGCCCCAGCATTTT. This encodes CASVAGSLGSQPQHF.

This clonotype occurred many times. V usage is TRBV6-5 and J usage is TRBJ1-2; D possibly corresponds to TRBD1 (6 bases). V was trimmed by 6 bases and J by 6 bases, leaving 17 bases between them. This CDR3 region has 14 residues. From germline, CDR1 is MNHEY and CDR2 SVGAGI. This CDR3 is CASRTPGGDDGYTF. CDR3 coding DNA: TGTGCCAGCAGAACACCGGGGGGCGACGATGGCTACACCTTC.

J is TRBJ2-1 and V is TRBV6-4, with D tentatively TRBD2 (6 bases). The V and J ends lost 4 bases and 6 bases respectively, with 10 bases between them. This CDR3 region has 13 residues. Germline lookup yields CDR1 MRHNA and CDR2 SNTAGT. The CDR3 region is CASSAEEGNEQFF. CDR3 DNA sequence: TGTGCCAGCAGTGCCGAGGAGGGCAATGAGCAGTTCTTC.

As for this clonotype: This clone may be a read error of a much larger clone one base away. The chain uses TRBV7-9 and TRBJ2-3; D not resolved. CDR1 SEHNR and CDR2 FQNEAQ come from the germline V gene (reference sequence). V was pared by 6 bases and J by 4 bases, with 11 bases between. The CDR3 is 13 amino acids. DNA of the CDR3: TGTGCCAGCAGATCCCGGACGGCAGATACGCAGTATTTT. This translates into CASRSRTADTQYF.

This clonotype occurred a few times. The rearrangement links TRBV4-2 to TRBJ2-3; the D gene is possibly TRBD2 (6 bases). Trimming removed 0 bases at V and 4 bases at J, with 11 bases between. There are 15 residues in the CDR3. In germline, CDR1 is LGHNA, CDR2 YNFKEQ. CDR3 residues: CASSQDIGGSDTQYF. The CDR3 DNA is TGTGCCAGCAGCCAAGATATTGGGGGGTCAGATACGCAGTATTTT.

This chain connects TRBV6-5 to TRBJ2-1; TRBD1 matches 8 bases. The CDR3 sequence is 17 residues long. The V and J ends lost 6 bases and 7 bases, in that order; junction bases with no gene match: 17. Looked up from germline, CDR1 is MNHEY and CDR2 is SVGAGI. CDR3 sequence (DNA): TGTGCCAGCAGAGATGGACAGGGTCTTCTCTCGGGGAATGAGCAGTTCTTC. Translated: CASRDGQGLLSGNEQFF.